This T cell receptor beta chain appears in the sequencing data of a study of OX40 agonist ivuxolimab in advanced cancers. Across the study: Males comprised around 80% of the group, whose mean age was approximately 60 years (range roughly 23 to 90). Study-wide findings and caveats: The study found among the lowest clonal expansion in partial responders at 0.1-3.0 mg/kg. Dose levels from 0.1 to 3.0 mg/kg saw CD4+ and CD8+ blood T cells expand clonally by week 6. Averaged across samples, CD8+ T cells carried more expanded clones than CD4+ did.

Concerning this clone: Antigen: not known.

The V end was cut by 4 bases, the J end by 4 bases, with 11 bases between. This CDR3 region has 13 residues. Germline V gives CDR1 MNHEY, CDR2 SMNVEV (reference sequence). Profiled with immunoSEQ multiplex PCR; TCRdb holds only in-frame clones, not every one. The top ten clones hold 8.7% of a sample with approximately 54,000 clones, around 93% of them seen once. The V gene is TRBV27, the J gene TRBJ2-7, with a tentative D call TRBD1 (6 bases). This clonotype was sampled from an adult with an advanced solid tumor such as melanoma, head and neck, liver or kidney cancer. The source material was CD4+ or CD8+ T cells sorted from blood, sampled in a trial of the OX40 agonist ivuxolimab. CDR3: CASSYGQLYEQYF. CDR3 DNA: TGTGCCAGCAGTTACGGACAGTTATACGAGCAGTACTTC.